The clone carrying this TCR beta chain was counted a few times. The CDR3 runs to 17 residues. The V and J ends lost 4 bases and 3 bases, in that order; junction bases with no gene match: 8. Germline V gene data show CDR1 as SGDLS and CDR2 as YYNGEE. The data belong to a study of CD8+CD57+ T cells in acquired aplastic anemia. The study profiled TCR beta VDJ and CDR3 using genomic DNA as template. Each CDR3 protein gets one entry after TCRdb re-called the reads with MiXCR. The data contain 150,000 to 200,000 distinct CDR3 sequences, roughly 47% of them singletons. The receptor's source is a human donor in good health. Sequenced: sorted CD4+, CD8+, or CD8+CD57+ T cells (not recorded which) from PBMCs. The V call is TRBV9, the J call TRBJ1-3; 12 bases line up with TRBD1. CDR3: CASSPRDRGLLGNTIYF. In DNA, the CDR3 is TGTGCCAGCAGCCCCCGGGACAGGGGGCTCCTTGGAAACACCATATATTTT.